These T cell receptor beta chains were read from a single sample in a study of response to subunit inactivated influenza vaccine. One entry per CDR3 protein results from TCRdb running MiXCR on the RT-PCR reads. Among over 150,000 distinct CDR3 sequences listed, under 15% were seen once. The specimen was CD8+ T cells sorted from PBMCs, collected roughly 5 days after vaccination. These receptors all come from a man between 50 and 59 years old who received an inactivated influenza vaccine. Both conserved end residues are part of each CDR3. Each record gives: J gene, clone size, D gene, V gene, CDR3 protein, CDR3 DNA. A D gene is named only where the DNA matches it firmly. Only part of the rows carry a size: once, few, many, or a class if the clone is expanded.

J: TRBJ2-7
size: few
D: TRBD1
V: TRBV5-1
CDR3: CASSPRDRGYEQYF
DNA: TGCGCCAGCAGCCCCCGGGACAGAGGCTACGAGCAGTACTTC

J: TRBJ2-7
size: few
D: TRBD2
V: TRBV7-9
CDR3: CAIGAGGPYEQYF
DNA: TGTGCCATCGGAGCGGGGGGGCCCTACGAGCAGTACTTC

J: TRBJ2-5
size: few
D: TRBD1
V: TRBV20-1
CDR3: CSASLNRGMEETQYF
DNA: TGCAGTGCTAGCCTAAACAGGGGGATGGAAGAGACCCAGTACTTC

J: TRBJ2-5
size: few
D: TRBD2
V: TRBV28
CDR3: CASNALAGEETQYF
DNA: TGTGCCAGCAACGCTTTAGCGGGGGAAGAGACCCAGTACTTC

J: TRBJ2-1
size: few
D: TRBD1
V: TRBV27
CDR3: CASSYAGQGPSSYNEQFF
DNA: TGTGCCAGCAGTTATGCGGGACAGGGGCCGAGCTCCTACAATGAGCAGTTCTTC

J: TRBJ2-1
size: NA
D: TRBD2
V: TRBV4-3
CDR3: CACSQGLRLARHNEQFF
DNA: TGCGCCTGCAGCCAAGGCCTGCGACTAGCTCGACACAATGAGCAGTTCTTC

J: TRBJ2-5
size: NA
D: TRBD2
V: TRBV20-1
CDR3: CSARESSGRPGGETQYF
DNA: TGCAGTGCTAGGGAGTCGAGCGGGAGGCCCGGGGGGGAGACCCAGTACTTC

J: TRBJ2-1
size: many
D: TRBD1
V: TRBV6-4
CDR3: CASSLDTGVDEQFF
DNA: TGTGCCAGCAGCCTAGACACAGGGGTGGACGAGCAGTTCTTC

J: TRBJ2-3
size: few
D: NA
V: TRBV12-3/TRBV12-4
CDR3: CASSLLGESGTDTQYF
DNA: TGTGCCAGCAGTTTACTGGGGGAATCAGGCACAGATACGCAGTATTTT

J: TRBJ1-6
size: few
D: TRBD1
V: TRBV6-5
CDR3: CASSAGTGDLHF
DNA: TGTGCCAGCAGCGCCGGGACAGGAGACCTCCACTTT